A single sample is the source of the 2 T cell receptor beta chains below, sequenced in a study of OX40 agonist ivuxolimab in advanced cancers. The repertoire was sequenced with immunoSEQ multiplex PCR; TCRdb's copy has only in-frame clones and lacks some. The sample holds some 100,000 clones, around nine tenths seen once. The sequenced sample was CD4+ or CD8+ T cells sorted from blood, obtained in a trial of the OX40 agonist ivuxolimab. Every receptor here comes from an adult with an advanced solid tumor such as melanoma, head and neck, liver or kidney cancer.

The chain recombines TRBV25-1 with TRBJ1-3; perhaps TRBD1 as D (6 bases). Germline V CDR1 and CDR2: MGHDK, SYGVNS. The V gene lost 1 base and the J gene lost 0 bases, with 10 bases spanning the gap. CDR3 length: 16 amino acids. The CDR3 spells CASSELIGGSGNTIYF. The DNA of the CDR3 is TGTGCCAGCAGTGAATTAATAGGGGGCTCTGGAAACACCATATATTTT.

In DNA form, the CDR3 reads TGTGCCTGGAGTGTTGGGGCAGGGGTGGCCGGGGAGCTGTTTTTT. Its translation is CAWSVGAGVAGELFF. J is TRBJ2-2 and V is TRBV30; a possible D gene is TRBD1 (6 bases). From germline, CDR1 is GTSNPN and CDR2 SVGIG (reference sequence). Between the trimmed V and J ends, which lost 0 bases and 6 bases, there was a span of 14 bases. CDR3 length: 15 residues.